This T cell receptor beta chain originates from a study of blood T cell repertoires in COVID-19. Study-level background: Some COVID-19 samples were acute and others convalescent; all came from the United States, Italy and Spain.

In its sample, this clone was seen a few times. The assay was immunoSEQ multiplex PCR, and TCRdb's table has in-frame clones only and misses some. The sample has 300,000 to 350,000 clones; 85% to 95% are singletons. The CDR3 has 14 residues. Per germline, CDR1 SEHNR and CDR2 FQNEAQ (reference sequence). V was clipped by 2 bases and J by 5 bases, with 12 bases between them. Residents of 24 US areas, aged roughly 18 to 89 years, made up the participants. Cohorts were determined from participant-reported clinical history. During the 2 weeks before they entered the study, exposed participants had met someone with a PCR-confirmed or clinician-diagnosed COVID-19 case.

Sequenced input: PBMCs or T cells enriched from blood (not recorded which). This clonotype originated in a woman aged 30 to 39 who had been exposed to COVID-19. The chain links TRBV7-9 to TRBJ2-5, with D maybe TRBD2 (5 bases). The CDR3 DNA is TGTGCCAGCAGCTTACAAACCACGGGGGAGACCCAGTACTTC. Translated, it gives CASSLQTTGETQYF.